Described below is a single T cell receptor (beta chain) sequence and its context. Its antigen is not known. This sample stems from a study of identical twins. Study-level points and caveats: Where beta out-of-frame sequences were concerned, excess twin sharing was weaker. Models underestimated how often monozygotic twins shared out-of-frame TCR alpha. Interpretation of the results relied on cross-sectional statistical analysis and not on following the same donors.

Template switching supplied a universal primer site; unique molecular identifiers were carried on the cDNA. TCRdb re-called the 5' RACE reads through MiXCR, storing one row per CDR3 protein. This sample yields about 220,000 distinct CDR3 sequences, of which about a tenth are seen a single time; 4.5% to 5.5% belongs to the top ten. This CDR3 region has 15 residues. V was shortened by 5 bases and J by 5 bases, with 18 bases between the two germline ends. V and J are TRBV12-3 or TRBV12-4 and TRBJ2-5; D is possibly TRBD1 (6 bases). The sample was memory (CD45RO+) T cells sorted from blood. The sequence was collected from a woman between 18 and 30 years old in good health. The CDR3 loop is CASSATGQTVETQYF. CDR3 coding DNA: TGTGCCAGCAGTGCAACCGGACAGACGGTGGAGACCCAGTACTTC.